This TCR beta chain was found in a study of shared clonotypes between healthy human individuals. The wider study: The people who gave samples were two women and three men aged 18 to 49.

Per the germline V gene, CDR1 is MNHNS and CDR2 is SASEGT. This CDR3 has 16 amino acids. V dropped 3 bases and J dropped 5 bases, with 17 bases sitting between them. Across several immunoSEQ plates, the genomic DNA of each subset was split evenly. Here immunoSEQ multiplex PCR was the method, and the copy in TCRdb shows in-frame clones only, minus some. This sample has around 100,000 clones; about 67% occur once, and the top ten carry approximately 24%. The receptor was derived from a woman aged 25 to 39 in good health. This chain connects TRBV6-1 to TRBJ2-1; a weak D match, TRBD1 (5 bases). The specimen was memory CD8+ T cells sorted from blood. Subset meaning: CD45RO+ cells pooled with CCR7-negative TemRA cells. The CDR3 DNA is TGTGCCAGCAGTGACTATGCTGACAGCGCGCACAATGAGCAGTTCTTC. Protein sequence: CASSDYADSAHNEQFF.